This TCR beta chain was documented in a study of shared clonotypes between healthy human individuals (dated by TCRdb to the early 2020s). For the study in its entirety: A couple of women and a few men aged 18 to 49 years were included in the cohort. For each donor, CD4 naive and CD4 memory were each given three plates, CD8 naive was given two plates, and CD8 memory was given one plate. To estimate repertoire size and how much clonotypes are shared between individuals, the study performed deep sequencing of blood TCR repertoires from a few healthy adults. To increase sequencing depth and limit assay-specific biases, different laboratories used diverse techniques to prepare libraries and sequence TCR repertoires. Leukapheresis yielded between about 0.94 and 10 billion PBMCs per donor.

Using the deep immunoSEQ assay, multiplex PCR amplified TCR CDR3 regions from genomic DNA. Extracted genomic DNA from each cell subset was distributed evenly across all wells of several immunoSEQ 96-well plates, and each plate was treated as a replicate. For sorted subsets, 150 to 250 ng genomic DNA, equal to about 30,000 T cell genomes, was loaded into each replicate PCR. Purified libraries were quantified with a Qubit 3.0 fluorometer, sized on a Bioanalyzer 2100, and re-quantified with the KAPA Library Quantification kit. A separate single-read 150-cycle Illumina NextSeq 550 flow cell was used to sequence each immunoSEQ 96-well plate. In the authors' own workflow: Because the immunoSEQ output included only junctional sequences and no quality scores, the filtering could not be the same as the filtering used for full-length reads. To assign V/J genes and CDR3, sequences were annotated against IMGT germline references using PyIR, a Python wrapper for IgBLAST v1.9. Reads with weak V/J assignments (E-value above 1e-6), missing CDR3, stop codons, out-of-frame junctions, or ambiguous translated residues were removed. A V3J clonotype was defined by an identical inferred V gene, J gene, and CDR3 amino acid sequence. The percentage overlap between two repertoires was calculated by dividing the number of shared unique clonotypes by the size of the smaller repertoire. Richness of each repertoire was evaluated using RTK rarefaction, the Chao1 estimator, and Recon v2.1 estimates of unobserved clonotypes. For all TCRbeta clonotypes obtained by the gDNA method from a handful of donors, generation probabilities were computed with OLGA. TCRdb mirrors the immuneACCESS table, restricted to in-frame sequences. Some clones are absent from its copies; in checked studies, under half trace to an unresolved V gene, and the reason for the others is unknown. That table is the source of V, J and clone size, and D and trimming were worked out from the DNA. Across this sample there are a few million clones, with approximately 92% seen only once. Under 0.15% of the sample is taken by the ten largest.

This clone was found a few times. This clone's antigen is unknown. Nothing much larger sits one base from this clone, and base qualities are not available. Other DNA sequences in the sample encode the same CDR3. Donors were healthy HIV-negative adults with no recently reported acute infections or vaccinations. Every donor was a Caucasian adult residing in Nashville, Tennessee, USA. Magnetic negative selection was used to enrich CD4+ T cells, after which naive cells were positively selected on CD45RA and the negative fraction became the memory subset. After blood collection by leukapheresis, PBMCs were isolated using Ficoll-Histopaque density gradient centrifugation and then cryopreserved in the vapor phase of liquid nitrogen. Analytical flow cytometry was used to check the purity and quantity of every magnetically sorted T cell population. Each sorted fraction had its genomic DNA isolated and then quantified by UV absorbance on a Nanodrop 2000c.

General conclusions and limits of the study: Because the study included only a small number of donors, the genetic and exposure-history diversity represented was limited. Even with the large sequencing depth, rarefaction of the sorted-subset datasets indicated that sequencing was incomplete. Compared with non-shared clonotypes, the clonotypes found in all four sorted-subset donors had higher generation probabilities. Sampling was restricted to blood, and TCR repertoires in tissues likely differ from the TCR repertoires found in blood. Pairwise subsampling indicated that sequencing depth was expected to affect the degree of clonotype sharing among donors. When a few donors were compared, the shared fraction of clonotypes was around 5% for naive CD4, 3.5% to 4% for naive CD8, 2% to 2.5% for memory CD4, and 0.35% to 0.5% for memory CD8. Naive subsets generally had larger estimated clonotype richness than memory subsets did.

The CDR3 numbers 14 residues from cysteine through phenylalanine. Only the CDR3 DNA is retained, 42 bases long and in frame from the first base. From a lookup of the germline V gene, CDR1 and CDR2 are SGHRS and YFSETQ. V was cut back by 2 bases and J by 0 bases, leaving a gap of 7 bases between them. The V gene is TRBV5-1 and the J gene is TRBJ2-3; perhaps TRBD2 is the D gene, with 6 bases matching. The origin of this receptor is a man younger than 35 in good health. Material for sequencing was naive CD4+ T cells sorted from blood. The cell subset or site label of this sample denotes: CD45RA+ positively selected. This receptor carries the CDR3 CASSLAGSTDTQYF. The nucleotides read TGCGCCAGCAGCTTAGCGGGTAGCACAGATACGCAGTATTTT.